This T cell receptor beta chain was sequenced for a study of blood T cell repertoires in COVID-19. As for the study in general: Italy, Spain and the United States were the sources of the convalescent and acute COVID-19 samples.

The CDR3 sequence is 16 residues long. Germline V lookup: CDR1 ENHRY, CDR2 SYGVKD. The junction had 5 bases not matched to a gene; V was cut back by 5 bases and J by 4 bases. In the study's own analysis: Nucleated cell counts were estimated from reference gene primer amplification. Data came from immunoSEQ multiplex PCR; TCRdb stores just in-frame clones and leaves some out. V and J calls and clone size follow that table, whereas D and trimming were derived from the DNA. The sample carries about 210,000 clones, roughly four fifths recorded once. Sequencing was performed on peripheral blood. The TCR originated in a woman aged 35 to 49 with acute or convalescent COVID-19. V gene TRBV10-3 combines with J gene TRBJ2-4, with 13 bases that match TRBD2. CDR3 nucleotides: TGTGCCATCAGTCCATGGACTAGCGGGGGTAAAAACATTCAGTACTTC. Translation gives CAISPWTSGGKNIQYF.